A single sample gave rise to the 11 T cell receptor beta chains below, sequenced in a study of blood T cell repertoires in COVID-19. Only in-frame clones appear in the TCRdb table, and some are missing; sequencing was by immunoSEQ multiplex PCR. The sample records around 400,000 clones, about 90% being singletons. Sequenced material: peripheral blood. The receptors come from a woman between 25 and 40 years old with COVID-19, enrolled during active disease.

This clone came up a few times. The chain links TRBV5-5 to TRBJ2-1; D is perhaps TRBD1 (6 bases). Trimming pared 7 bases from V and 1 base from J, leaving 12 bases between. This CDR3 is built from 14 residues. The germline V gene encodes CDR1 SGHKS and CDR2 YYEKEE (reference sequence). CDR3 bases: TGTGCCAGCTTAGATAGGGGGTCCTACAATGAGCAGTTCTTC. This translates into CASLDRGSYNEQFF.

The J gene is TRBJ2-3, the V gene TRBV10-1, with D uncertain. CDR1 is WNHNN and CDR2 is SYGVQD in the germline V gene (reference sequence). The CDR3 is 11 residues long. Trimming cost V 6 bases and J 5 bases, with 6 bases left between them. CDR3 residues: CASSWRDTQYF. CDR3 DNA: TGCGCCAGCAGCTGGAGAGATACGCAGTATTTT.

This chain uses TRBV28 with TRBJ2-6; TRBD1 agrees at 7 bases. The CDR3 runs 17 residues. The germline CDR1 and CDR2 sequences are MDHEN and SYDVKM. V dropped 6 bases and J dropped 1; count of bases not matched to a gene: 9. The CDR3 loop reads CASRKGARRSGANVLTF. The DNA of the CDR3 is TGTGCCAGCAGGAAGGGGGCGCGGAGGTCTGGGGCCAACGTCCTGACTTTC. Together with reference TRBV28 and TRBJ2-6, the CDR3 gives the full variable domain: DVKVTQSSRYLVKRTGEKVFLECVQDMDHENMFWYRQDPGLGLRLIYFSYDVKMKEKGDIPEGYSVSREKKERFSLILESASTNQTSMYLCASRKGARRSGANVLTFGAGSRLTVL.

The chain employs TRBV30 and TRBJ2-1, with 9 bases identical to TRBD2. In germline, CDR1 is GTSNPN, CDR2 SVGIG (reference sequence). CDR3 length: 16 amino acids. The V and J ends lost 4 bases and 8 bases, in that order; junction bases with no gene match: 15. The CDR3 DNA reads as TGTGCCTGGAACGGAAGGGGCGGGGGGGCTGTCGATGAGCAGTTCTTC. Protein: CAWNGRGGGAVDEQFF.

This chain connects TRBV10-1 to TRBJ2-2; 8 bases match TRBD1. The CDR3 has 14 amino acids. V shed 5 bases, J shed 6 bases, and the junction held 5 bases outside the gene matches. In germline, CDR1 is WNHNN, CDR2 SYGVQD (reference sequence). In nucleotides, the CDR3 is TGCGCCAGCAGTCAGGGGGCGGAGGCCGGGGAGCTGTTTTTT. This gives the protein CASSQGAEAGELFF.

The rearrangement links TRBV2 to TRBJ1-5; D is unclear. Germline lookup yields CDR1 SNHLY and CDR2 FYNNEI. Trimming took off 3 bases at V and 3 bases at J, with 9 bases between the two ends. CDR3 length: 14 residues. The CDR3 loop reads CASSDSGYNQPQHF. The DNA for the CDR3 is TGTGCCAGCAGTGATTCAGGTTACAATCAGCCCCAGCATTTT.

This clone was detected once. The V gene is TRBV5-6, the J gene TRBJ1-4, with 7 bases identical to TRBD1. Germline V gene lookup returns CDR1 SGHDT and CDR2 YYEEEE. This CDR3 contains 14 residues. Trimming cost V 4 bases and J 6 bases; bases outside gene matches: 6. This CDR3 reads CASSTDREDEKLFF. The CDR3 DNA follows: TGTGCCAGCAGCACCGACAGGGAAGATGAAAAACTGTTTTTT. Filled out from reference TRBV5-6 and TRBJ1-4, the complete variable domain reads DAGVTQSPTHLIKTRGQQVTLRCSPKSGHDTVSWYQQALGQGPQFIFQYYEEEERQRGNFPDRFSGHQFPNYSSELNVNALLLGDSALYLCASSTDREDEKLFFGSGTQLSVL.

This clone appeared a single time. The J gene is TRBJ2-7, the V gene TRBV11-2; possible D gene TRBD2, 6 bases. V was shortened by 0 bases and J by 0 bases, with 6 bases between the two germline ends. This CDR3 region has 14 residues. Germline values: CDR1 SGHAT, CDR2 FQNNGV. The CDR3 DNA is TGTGCCAGCAGCTTAGACGGGAGCTCCTACGAGCAGTACTTC. Protein sequence: CASSLDGSSYEQYF.

The chain recombines TRBV5-1 with TRBJ1-1; TRBD1 matches at 10 bases. Trimming at V came to 2 bases and at J to 4 bases, leaving 2 bases not matched to a gene. The germline V gene encodes CDR1 SGHRS and CDR2 YFSETQ. This CDR3 is built from 14 residues. CDR3 loop: CASSFWTGGTEAFF. As DNA, the CDR3 is TGCGCCAGCAGCTTTTGGACAGGGGGCACTGAAGCTTTCTTT.

This chain uses TRBV7-3 with TRBJ2-4; possible D gene TRBD1, 5 bases. The length of the CDR3 is 14 residues. Germline lookup yields CDR1 SGHTA and CDR2 FQGTGA. V lost 6 bases to trimming and J lost 12 bases, with 21 bases between them. CDR3 nucleotide sequence: TGTGCCAGCAGTCTCGGACCGACAGACCCTAGTCAGTACTTC. This encodes CASSLGPTDPSQYF.

V and J are TRBV24-1 and TRBJ2-7; maybe TRBD2 (5 bases). Germline V gene sequence: CDR1 KGHDR, CDR2 SFDVKD. Deletions cut 0 bases from V and 7 bases from J, with 6 bases between. The CDR3 runs 12 residues. The CDR3 DNA reads TGTGCCACCAGTGATTTGCCGGGGGAGCAGTACTTC. Translating gives CATSDLPGEQYF.